The 24 T cell receptor beta chains in this list originate from one sample, sequenced in a study of blood T cells in healthy people across ages. For the second PCR, which ran for about 7 to 11 cycles, a sample-barcoded 5' primer and a J-beta primer mix were used. A single record per CDR3 protein comes from TCRdb applying MiXCR to the 5' RACE reads. Found here are about 720,000 distinct CDR3 sequences, 20% to 30% of them singletons; the top ten hold roughly 3.8%. This sample was also put to use in a study of T cells of mothers and their children.

What was sequenced was blood. These receptors all come from a boy aged 10-17 years in good health.

The chain links TRBV4-3 to TRBJ2-3; tentative D call: TRBD2 (5 bases). The V gene's germline CDR1 is LGHNA and CDR2 YSLEER. With 1 base removed from V and 4 bases from J, the gap between germline ends came to 12 bases. CDR3 length: 15 amino acids. DNA of the CDR3: TGCGCCAGCAGCCAAGGACTACTCCCAGCAGATACGCAGTATTTT. Encoded protein: CASSQGLLPADTQYF.

This clonotype was observed a handful of times. The chain employs TRBV7-6 and TRBJ2-1, with TRBD2 identical over 12 bases. The V gene's germline CDR1 is SGHVS and CDR2 FNYEAQ. There are 14 residues in the CDR3. Trimming cost V 1 base and J 15 bases; bases outside gene matches: 7. In DNA form, the CDR3 reads TGTGCCAGCAGCTTAGTGACTAGCGGGGGAACTTCGTTCTTC. Its protein product is CASSLVTSGGTSFF.

The V call is TRBV20-1, the J call TRBJ2-7, with a possible D match to TRBD2 (5 bases). From germline, CDR1 is DFQATT and CDR2 SNEGSKA (reference sequence). The length of the CDR3 is 12 residues. Trimming took 5 bases from V and 2 from J, leaving 10 bases between them. The CDR3 sequence: CSAAPGTYEQYF. CDR3 coding DNA: TGCAGTGCTGCGCCCGGGACCTACGAGCAGTACTTC.

The rearrangement joins TRBV7-9 to TRBJ1-5, with a possible D match to TRBD1 (5 bases). Germline V gene sequence: CDR1 SEHNR, CDR2 FQNEAQ (reference sequence). This CDR3 spans 12 amino acids. V lost 5 bases, J lost 6 bases, and 8 bases lay in between. CDR3 in DNA: TGTGCCAGCAGCGCCGGGGGTCAGCCCCAGCATTTT. Translating it yields CASSAGGQPQHF.

The chain couples TRBV7-6 to TRBJ2-5; 9 bases map to TRBD2. The CDR3 extends over 16 amino acids. The trim removed 1 base at V and 0 bases at J, leaving 3 bases unmatched. Germline lookup yields CDR1 SGHVS and CDR2 FNYEAQ. The CDR3 DNA sequence: TGTGCCAGCAGCTTAGATGTAGCGGGGGACCAAGAGACCCAGTACTTC. Protein sequence: CASSLDVAGDQETQYF.

This clonotype has ten or more counts. This chain uses TRBV9 with TRBJ2-7; 7 nucleotides agree with TRBD1. The CDR3 loop spans 14 amino acids. The V gene end was trimmed by 3 bases and the J gene end by 0 bases; junction bases not matched to a gene: 3. CDR1 is SGDLS and CDR2 is YYNGEE in the germline V gene. CDR3 sequence: CASSGGGTSYEQYF. In nucleotides, the CDR3 is TGTGCCAGCAGCGGAGGGGGCACCTCCTACGAGCAGTACTTC.

In nucleotides, the CDR3 is TGCAGTGCTAGTATGCGCCGTGGCGGGGAGACCCAGTACTTC. As protein: CSASMRRGGETQYF. The chain couples TRBV20-1 to TRBJ2-5; TRBD2 might be the D (5 bases). CDR3 length: 14 residues. Trimming cost V 3 bases and J 5 bases, with 16 bases left between them. Germline V CDR1 and CDR2: DFQATT, SNEGSKA (reference sequence).

The chain recombines TRBV20-1 with TRBJ2-1, with unresolved D. CDR3 size: 13 residues. Looked up from germline, CDR1 is DFQATT and CDR2 is SNEGSKA (reference sequence). Trimming removed 6 bases at V and 11 bases at J, with 20 bases between. The CDR3 here is CSAEQFRGKKQFF. The CDR3 bases are TGCAGTGCCGAACAGTTCCGTGGGAAGAAGCAGTTCTTC.

V gene TRBV6-5 combines with J gene TRBJ1-5; D not resolved. The CDR3 length is 14 residues. V shed 4 bases and J shed 7 bases, with 14 bases lying between them. Germline V lookup: CDR1 MNHEY, CDR2 SVGAGI. CDR3 in DNA: TGTGCCAGCAGTTCCTCGTGGTTAGCACAGCCCCAGCATTTT. Residues: CASSSSWLAQPQHF.

A single count supports this clonotype. The V gene is TRBV12-3 or TRBV12-4, the J gene TRBJ2-2; D not certain. Trimming cost V 1 base and J 5 bases, with 11 bases left between them. The CDR3 is made up of 15 amino acids. This chain's CDR3 is CASSLGEILTGELFF. The CDR3 coding sequence is TGTGCCAGCAGTTTAGGTGAAATCTTGACCGGGGAGCTGTTTTTT.

The gene calls are TRBV6-6 and TRBJ2-4, with 10 bases fitting TRBD1. The CDR3 is 16 residues long. The V and J ends lost 5 bases and 7 bases, in that order; junction bases with no gene match: 11. Germline loops: CDR1 MNHNY, CDR2 SVGAGI (reference sequence). The chain's CDR3 is CASSHGTGALPNIQYF. For the CDR3, the DNA is TGTGCCAGCAGTCACGGGACAGGGGCCCTCCCGAACATTCAGTACTTC.

V gene TRBV14 combines with J gene TRBJ2-7; no reliable D call. The CDR3 covers 16 residues. Trimming shortened V by 4 bases and J by 0 bases, and 16 bases separated the two germline ends. CDR1 is SGHDN, CDR2 FVKESK, per germline. The CDR3 DNA reads as TGTGCCAGCAGCCGCCTCCAGGCCCTGAGCTCCTACGAGCAGTACTTC. Translated, it gives CASSRLQALSSYEQYF.

This clonotype was recorded a few times. The gene calls are TRBV27 and TRBJ1-4; TRBD1 might be the D (5 bases). CDR3 length: 16 amino acids. The V gene lost 0 bases and the J gene lost 4 bases, with 12 bases spanning the gap. Germline CDR1 is MNHEY and CDR2 is SMNVEV (reference sequence). CDR3 sequence: CASSLSLGAFNEKLFF. CDR3 in DNA: TGTGCCAGCAGTTTATCGTTAGGGGCCTTTAATGAAAAACTGTTTTTT.

Note on this clonotype: The junction shows a germline mismatch at one end, possibly a read error. The CDR3 region is CAISESARSNRGIQHF. The CDR3 region has the DNA TGTGCCATCAGTGAAAGTGCCAGGTCAAACCGGGGCATTCAGCACTTC. The chain combines TRBV10-3 with TRBJ2-4; D is tentatively TRBD1 or TRBD2 (5 bases each). The CDR3 covers 16 residues. Germline assignment: CDR1 ENHRY and CDR2 SYGVKD.

The rearrangement joins TRBV12-3 or TRBV12-4 to TRBJ2-5; 8 nucleotides agree with TRBD1. TRBJ2-7 explains the end of the DNA better; the J call may be wrong. The CDR3 has 15 residues. CDR3 nucleotide sequence: TGTGCCAGCAGGGAGGGGCGGACAGGGCCCTACGAGCAGTACTTC. Its protein is CASREGRTGPYEQYF.

CDR3 region: CASSEGLAGVNEQFF. CDR3 DNA: TGTGCCAGCAGCGAGGGACTAGCGGGAGTAAATGAGCAGTTCTTC. This chain connects TRBV11-3 to TRBJ2-1; TRBD2 matches 14 bases. The V segment lost 5 bases and the J segment 7 bases; nucleotides outside the gene matches: 4. This CDR3 is built from 15 residues. Germline lookup yields CDR1 SGHNT and CDR2 YENEEA.

This clonotype has a count of ten or more. This sequence joins TRBV2 and TRBJ1-4, with D perhaps TRBD1 (5 bases). The length of the CDR3 is 11 residues. V dropped 6 bases and J dropped 8 bases, with 7 bases sitting between them. Germline CDR1 is SNHLY and CDR2 is FYNNEI. The CDR3 region has the DNA TGTGCCAGCAGACGGACAGAAAAACTGTTTTTT. This codes for CASRRTEKLFF.

The V and J genes are TRBV6-5 and TRBJ2-3; the D is unclear. Trimming removed 0 bases from V and 6 bases from J, with 13 bases in between. This CDR3 has 15 amino acids. In germline, CDR1 is MNHEY, CDR2 SVGAGI. Here the CDR3 reads CASSYSSPTADTQYF. CDR3 DNA: TGTGCCAGCAGTTACTCCTCCCCCACGGCGGATACGCAGTATTTT.

Only a few counts were recorded for this clonotype. The chain uses TRBV7-6 and TRBJ1-3; no reliable D call. Germline-derived CDR1 and CDR2 are SGHVS and FNYEAQ. The CDR3 runs 14 residues. The V gene lost 5 bases and the J gene lost 0 bases, with 8 bases spanning the gap. CDR3 protein: CASSPGVSGNTIYF. CDR3 nucleotide sequence: TGTGCCAGCAGCCCCGGGGTCTCTGGAAACACCATATATTTT.

This clonotype appeared a few times. The J gene is TRBJ1-1, the V gene TRBV20-1; 7 bases align to TRBD1. J was trimmed by 3 bases and V by 5 bases; bases with no gene match: 6. Germline V lookup: CDR1 DFQATT, CDR2 SNEGSKA (reference sequence). The CDR3 length is 13 residues. The CDR3 loop reads CSADRDSDTEAFF. Here the CDR3 DNA reads TGCAGTGCTGACCGGGACAGTGACACTGAAGCTTTCTTT.

This clonotype was seen only a few times. The rearrangement joins TRBV29-1 to TRBJ2-3; D gene uncertain. This CDR3 is 13 amino acids long. The germline V and J ends were trimmed by 5 bases and 0 bases, with 9 bases remaining between them. The germline V gene encodes CDR1 SQVTM and CDR2 ANQGSEA. CDR3 DNA sequence: TGCAGCGTTCACTCCGACAGCACAGATACGCAGTATTTT. As protein: CSVHSDSTDTQYF.

This clonotype was seen only a few times. The chain joins TRBV9 to TRBJ2-1; TRBD2 agrees at 11 bases. The CDR3 has 17 residues. V gave up 0 bases and J gave up 2 bases; unmatched junction bases: 4. The germline V gene encodes CDR1 SGDLS and CDR2 YYNGEE. The CDR3 nucleotides are TGTGCCAGCAGCGTAGACGGGACTAGCGGAACCTACAATGAGCAGTTCTTC. Protein: CASSVDGTSGTYNEQFF.

This clonotype came up a few times. The rearrangement joins TRBV5-1 to TRBJ2-1; no clear D. CDR1 is SGHRS and CDR2 is YFSETQ in the germline V gene. The CDR3 has 14 residues. Trimming shortened V by 0 bases and J by 6 bases, and 10 bases separated the two germline ends. CDR3 residues: CASSLVVGPNEQFF. The CDR3 DNA reads TGCGCCAGCAGCTTGGTGGTAGGTCCCAATGAGCAGTTCTTC.

This clonotype was found a few times. Mismatch with germline at one junction end may stem from a read error. The V call is TRBV5-1, the J call TRBJ2-5; 7 bases are a match to TRBD2. Near its end, the DNA agrees better with TRBJ2-7, so the J call may be wrong. Germline V gene data show CDR1 as SGHRS and CDR2 as YFSETQ. This CDR3 has 15 amino acids. The CDR3 DNA reads as TGCGCCAGCGGCTTGGGCGGGGGTGGAACCTACGAGCAGTACTTC. Protein: CASGLGGGGTYEQYF.